This T cell receptor (beta chain) was sequenced in a study of T cell changes during pregnancy in multiple sclerosis. TCRdb's copy holds only in-frame clones and misses some; the assay was immunoSEQ multiplex PCR. Seen here are fewer than 85,000 clones, approximately 92% observed once, and the top ten hold less than 3.5%. The CDR3 has 15 residues. V lost 6 bases and J lost 4, with 18 bases in between. CDR1 MDHEN and CDR2 SYDVKM come from the germline V gene. This clone turned up a few times. This clonotype originated in a female donor in good health, enrolled as a control in a pregnancy study. The sample in question was peripheral blood, obtained in the third trimester of pregnancy. The chain is built from TRBV28 and TRBJ1-1, with D hard to call. The CDR3 here is CASRMRQVLGTEAFF. As DNA, the CDR3 is TGTGCCAGCAGAATGCGCCAGGTACTGGGCACTGAAGCTTTCTTT.